The 8 T cell receptor beta chains presented below share a single source sample, sequenced in a study of OX40 agonist ivuxolimab in advanced cancers. Repertoires were generated with immunoSEQ multiplex PCR, while TCRdb's copy carries only in-frame clones and drops some. The sample lists about 100,000 clones; approximately 90% were seen once. Sequences were derived from CD4+ or CD8+ T cells sorted from blood, sampled in a trial of the OX40 agonist ivuxolimab. The receptors were sampled from an adult with an advanced solid tumor such as melanoma, head and neck, liver or kidney cancer.

The chain combines TRBV18 with TRBJ2-7, with D tentatively TRBD1 or TRBD2 (6 bases each). The V gene's germline CDR1 is KGHSH and CDR2 LQKENI. There are 14 residues in the CDR3. V lost 3 bases and J lost 3, with 12 bases in between. The CDR3 is CASSPEQGGYEQYF. The DNA of the CDR3 is TGTGCCAGCTCACCGGAACAGGGAGGCTACGAGCAGTACTTC.

The chain is built from TRBV10-1 and TRBJ2-3; no firm D call. V lost 7 bases and J lost 4, with 6 bases in between. Germline loops: CDR1 WNHNN, CDR2 SYGVQD (reference sequence). This CDR3 has 11 residues. CDR3 residues: CASMLSDTQYF. The CDR3 region has the DNA TGCGCCAGCATGCTTTCAGATACGCAGTATTTT.

The chain has TRBV15 and TRBJ1-1; 7 bases match TRBD1. CDR3 size: 16 residues. With 0 bases clipped from V and 4 bases from J, the junction kept 8 bases outside the gene matches. The germline V gene encodes CDR1 LNHNV and CDR2 YYDKDF (reference sequence). CDR3 bases: TGTGCCACCAGCAGAGATATAGGGCAGGGGGGCACTGAAGCTTTCTTT. It is translated as CATSRDIGQGGTEAFF.

This clone has a single count. The chain couples TRBV5-1 to TRBJ1-6; 7 bases align to TRBD1. The V gene end was trimmed by 5 bases and the J gene end by 0 bases; junction bases not matched to a gene: 2. Germline loops: CDR1 SGHRS, CDR2 YFSETQ. CDR3 size: 15 residues. The CDR3 sequence: CASRRDSSYNSPLHF. The CDR3 DNA is TGCGCCAGCAGGCGGGACAGCTCCTATAATTCACCCCTCCACTTT.

The genes are TRBV5-1 and TRBJ2-3; TRBD1 agrees at 8 bases. V was pared by 5 bases and J by 0 bases, with 5 bases of the junction left unmatched. The CDR3 spans 15 residues. Germline V CDR1 and CDR2: SGHRS, YFSETQ. The CDR3 DNA reads as TGCGCCAGCAGACGGACAGGGCCTAGCACAGATACGCAGTATTTT. This codes for CASRRTGPSTDTQYF.

In DNA form, the CDR3 reads TGTGCCATCAGTGAGTATGGGAACACCGGGGAGCTGTTTTTT. Encoded protein: CAISEYGNTGELFF. The V and J genes are TRBV10-3 and TRBJ2-2, with D unresolved. The CDR3 totals 14 residues. With 1 base removed from V and 1 base from J, the gap between germline ends came to 4 bases. The germline V gene has CDR1 ENHRY and CDR2 SYGVKD.

This chain uses TRBV6-5 with TRBJ1-2; 7 bases agree with TRBD1. This CDR3 is 14 amino acids long. Trimming removed 6 bases from V and 2 bases from J; junction bases left unmatched: 6. The germline V gene has CDR1 MNHEY and CDR2 SVGAGI. CDR3 sequence reads: CASSPGGQNYGYTF. The CDR3 DNA is TGTGCCAGCAGCCCAGGGGGACAGAACTATGGCTACACCTTC.

This clone has only a few counts. The V gene is TRBV30, the J gene TRBJ1-1, with D hard to call. There are 11 residues in the CDR3. Trimming left V 2 bases short and J 5 bases short, with 6 bases between. Germline V gene data show CDR1 as GTSNPN and CDR2 as SVGIG (reference sequence). CDR3 region: CAWSPRTEAFF. The CDR3, as DNA: TGTGCCTGGAGTCCGCGGACTGAAGCTTTCTTT.